The next 27 T cell receptor beta chains were all read from a single sample in a study of blood T cell repertoires in COVID-19. Profiling relied on immunoSEQ multiplex PCR, and the TCRdb table lists in-frame clones only, not all of them. The table lists more than 200,000 clones, 80% to 90% of them singletons, with 5.5% to 7% in the top ten. The sequenced sample was peripheral blood. The source of these receptors is a man older than 75 with acute or convalescent COVID-19.

This clone was seen a single time. The chain combines TRBV5-5 with TRBJ1-5, with D tentatively TRBD1 (5 bases). Per germline, CDR1 SGHKS and CDR2 YYEKEE (reference sequence). The CDR3 extends over 15 amino acids. Trimming took off 2 bases at V and 3 bases at J, with 12 bases between the two ends. This chain's CDR3 is CASSFAGQANQPQHF. CDR3 DNA: TGTGCCAGCAGCTTCGCAGGGCAAGCCAATCAGCCCCAGCATTTT. Combining the CDR3 with reference TRBV5-5 and TRBJ1-5 gives the whole variable domain DAGVTQSPTHLIKTRGQQVTLRCSPISGHKSVSWYQQVLGQGPQFIFQYYEKEERGRGNFPDRFSARQFPNYSSELNVNALLLGDSALYLCASSFAGQANQPQHFGDGTRLSIL.

The rearrangement uses TRBV18 and TRBJ2-2; D is unclear. Trimming removed 3 bases from V and 4 bases from J, with 12 bases in between. CDR1 is KGHSH and CDR2 is LQKENI in the germline V gene. This CDR3 has 15 amino acids. The CDR3 region is CASSPGRTGTGELFF. In DNA, the CDR3 is TGTGCCAGCTCACCCGGCCGAACGGGCACCGGGGAGCTGTTTTTT.

The chain employs TRBV29-1 and TRBJ2-7; 9 bases match TRBD1. J was trimmed by 1 base and V by 6 bases; bases with no gene match: 10. The CDR3 totals 15 residues. Germline lookup yields CDR1 SQVTM and CDR2 ANQGSEA. The CDR3 here is CSVPGGQGSSYEQYF. The CDR3 DNA follows: TGCAGCGTCCCCGGGGGACAGGGCAGTTCCTACGAGCAGTACTTC.

The J gene is TRBJ2-3, the V gene TRBV27; the D is unclear. CDR3 length: 13 amino acids. V lost 1 base and J lost 3, with 5 bases in between. The germline CDR1 and CDR2 sequences are MNHEY and SMNVEV (reference sequence). The CDR3 DNA reads TGTGCCAGCAGTTTATTCGGGACAGATACGCAGTATTTT. Protein: CASSLFGTDTQYF.

J is TRBJ2-1 and V is TRBV6-5; 12 nucleotides align to TRBD1. The V gene end was trimmed by 6 bases and the J gene end by 7 bases; junction bases not matched to a gene: 7. Germline V gives CDR1 MNHEY, CDR2 SVGAGI. This CDR3 contains 15 residues. CDR3 DNA sequence: TGTGCCAGCAGCCTGGGGACAGGGGGCAAGAATGAGCAGTTCTTC. Encoded protein: CASSLGTGGKNEQFF.

This rearrangement joins TRBV14 to TRBJ2-5; D may be TRBD2 (6 bases). There are 16 residues in the CDR3. The V gene lost 5 bases and the J gene lost 5 bases, with 21 bases spanning the gap. Germline values: CDR1 SGHDN, CDR2 FVKESK. The CDR3 protein is CASSDQPGLSMETQYF. The CDR3 DNA reads TGTGCCAGCAGCGATCAACCGGGACTCTCCATGGAGACCCAGTACTTC.

V gene TRBV29-1 combines with J gene TRBJ1-2; no firm D call. CDR3 length: 13 residues. V lost 7 bases to trimming and J lost 4 bases, with 16 bases between them. CDR1 and CDR2 from the germline V gene are SQVTM and ANQGSEA. The CDR3 DNA reads TGCAGCGCTCAAATCTCGTCGGGCTATGGCTACACCTTC. Its protein product is CSAQISSGYGYTF.

Only one count was recorded for this clone. The chain uses TRBV19 and TRBJ1-5, with 10 bases matching TRBD1. J lost 0 bases, V lost 3 bases, and 11 bases had no gene match. This CDR3 has 19 amino acids. Germline-derived CDR1 and CDR2 are LNHDA and SQIVND (reference sequence). CDR3: CASSMTQRDRGYSNQPQHF. The CDR3 DNA sequence: TGTGCCAGTAGTATGACGCAACGGGACAGGGGTTATAGCAATCAGCCCCAGCATTTT.

The gene calls are TRBV18 and TRBJ1-1; TRBD1 is a possible D gene (5 bases). Trimming took off 8 bases at V and 0 bases at J, with 13 bases between the two ends. The CDR3 runs 14 residues. Per the germline V gene, CDR1 is KGHSH and CDR2 is LQKENI. The CDR3 here is CASMDNRMNTEAFF. In DNA form, the CDR3 reads TGTGCCAGCATGGACAACAGGATGAACACTGAAGCTTTCTTT.

The rearrangement uses TRBV11-2 and TRBJ1-5; 8 bases align to TRBD1. Trimming removed 3 bases from V and 7 bases from J; junction bases left unmatched: 8. Germline-derived CDR1 and CDR2 are SGHAT and FQNNGV. The CDR3 runs 15 residues. This CDR3 reads CASSFTGGGGQPQHF. In DNA form, the CDR3 reads TGTGCCAGCAGCTTCACAGGGGGGGGTGGACAGCCCCAGCATTTT. Based on the CDR3 plus reference TRBV11-2 and TRBJ1-5, the full variable domain is EAGVAQSPRYKIIEKRQSVAFWCNPISGHATLYWYQQILGQGPKLLIQFQNNGVVDDSQLPKDRFSAERLKGVDSTLKIQPAKLEDSAVYLCASSFTGGGGQPQHFGDGTRLSIL.

The chain combines TRBV7-9 with TRBJ2-3, with 11 nucleotides matching TRBD2. Trimming cost V 3 bases and J 3 bases; bases outside gene matches: 2. The CDR3 spans 15 residues. Germline V gene lookup returns CDR1 SEHNR and CDR2 FQNEAQ (reference sequence). CDR3 residues: CASSLASGRTDTQYF. In DNA form, the CDR3 reads TGTGCCAGCAGCTTGGCTAGCGGGAGGACAGATACGCAGTATTTT.

This chain connects TRBV5-8 to TRBJ2-5; 13 nucleotides match TRBD2. This CDR3 is built from 15 residues. From germline, CDR1 is SGHTS and CDR2 YDEGEE. V was pared by 4 bases and J by 5 bases, with 5 bases of the junction left unmatched. The CDR3 nucleotides read TGTGCCAGCAGCGCAAAACTAGCGGGAGGGGAGACCCAGTACTTC. It translates to CASSAKLAGGETQYF.

Only one count was recorded for this clone. J is TRBJ2-6 and V is TRBV19; a weak D match, TRBD1 (6 bases). This CDR3 is 15 amino acids long. The germline CDR1 and CDR2 sequences are LNHDA and SQIVND (reference sequence). Trimming left V 3 bases short and J 3 bases short, with 9 bases between. In nucleotides, the CDR3 is TGTGCCAGTAGTATCTGGGGGCTTGGGGCCAACGTCCTGACTTTC. It specifies CASSIWGLGANVLTF.

V is TRBV25-1 and J is TRBJ2-3; tentatively, D is TRBD2 (6 bases). The CDR3 runs to 16 residues. Trimming took off 0 bases at V and 2 bases at J, with 12 bases between the two ends. The germline CDR1 and CDR2 sequences are MGHDK and SYGVNS. The chain's CDR3 is CASSEYRGKVTDTQYF. The CDR3 DNA follows: TGTGCCAGCAGTGAATATCGCGGGAAGGTCACAGATACGCAGTATTTT.

J is TRBJ2-5 and V is TRBV27; 8 bases agree with TRBD1. The CDR3 loop spans 17 amino acids. V was pared by 2 bases and J by 4 bases, with 12 bases of the junction left unmatched. Germline CDR1 and CDR2: MNHEY and SMNVEV (reference sequence). The CDR3: CASSLIQGTGGRETQYF. The CDR3 region has the DNA TGTGCCAGCAGTTTAATACAAGGAACAGGGGGTCGAGAGACCCAGTACTTC.

The chain joins TRBV27 to TRBJ1-5; TRBD1 matches 7 bases. CDR1 is MNHEY, CDR2 SMNVEV, per germline (reference sequence). CDR3 length: 17 residues. Trimming at V came to 7 bases and at J to 2 bases, leaving 14 bases not matched to a gene. The CDR3 bases are TGTGCCAGCACGAGATACGGGACAGCTTTGGGCAATCAGCCCCAGCATTTT. It yields the protein CASTRYGTALGNQPQHF.

The gene calls are TRBV18 and TRBJ2-7, with 8 bases matching TRBD1. Unmatched junction bases numbered 10, after V lost 3 bases and J lost 6 bases. The CDR3 length is 15 residues. Looked up from germline, CDR1 is KGHSH and CDR2 is LQKENI. The CDR3 protein is CASSPGQGALSEQYV. DNA for the CDR3: TGTGCCAGCTCACCCGGGCAGGGGGCGCTTTCCGAGCAGTACGTC.

The gene calls are TRBV18 and TRBJ2-7; the match to TRBD1 covers 9 bases. V was clipped by 6 bases and J by 7 bases; unmatched bases: 10. The CDR3 runs 14 residues. The germline V gene has CDR1 KGHSH and CDR2 LQKENI. The CDR3 nucleotides read TGTGCCAGCTCGGACGGGACAGGGCTGAAAGAGCAGTACGTC. It codes for CASSDGTGLKEQYV.

The CDR3 reads CATSDTRTVQETQYF. The CDR3 nucleotides are TGTGCCACCAGTGATACACGGACAGTCCAAGAGACCCAGTACTTC. The chain employs TRBV24-1 and TRBJ2-5; a weak D match, TRBD1 (6 bases). V was shortened by 3 bases and J by 1 base, with 11 bases between the two germline ends. The CDR3 runs to 15 residues. Germline lookup yields CDR1 KGHDR and CDR2 SFDVKD.

The V gene is TRBV5-1, the J gene TRBJ2-1; TRBD1 matches at 9 bases. The germline CDR1 and CDR2 sequences are SGHRS and YFSETQ. Losses at the gene ends were 4 bases for V and 9 bases for J; bases not matched to a gene: 5. There are 13 residues in the CDR3. The CDR3 reads CASSALTGGEQFF. In nucleotides, the CDR3 is TGCGCCAGCAGCGCCCTGACAGGGGGTGAGCAGTTCTTC.

The J gene is TRBJ2-2, the V gene TRBV7-9; 8 nucleotides match TRBD1. This CDR3 region has 14 residues. Germline trimming cut 5 bases from V and 4 bases from J; bases unmatched to any gene: 3. Germline V gives CDR1 SEHNR, CDR2 FQNEAQ (reference sequence). Here the CDR3 reads CASSRQGRTGELFF. The CDR3 DNA sequence: TGTGCCAGCAGCAGACAGGGGCGCACCGGGGAGCTGTTTTTT. The whole variable domain, remainder taken from reference TRBV7-9 and TRBJ2-2, is DTGVSQNPRHKITKRGQNVTFRCDPISEHNRLYWYRQTLGQGPEFLTYFQNEAQLEKSRLLSDRFSAERPKGSFSTLEIQRTEQGDSAMYLCASSRQGRTGELFFGEGSRLTVL.

CDR3 nucleotides: TGTGCCAGCAGGCGCCGGGGACAGGGCACAGATACGCAGTATTTT. Protein product: CASRRRGQGTDTQYF. The V call is TRBV6-1, the J call TRBJ2-3, with TRBD1 matching over 8 bases. V trimming: 6 bases; J trimming: 1 base; junction bases outside the gene matches: 6. The germline CDR1 and CDR2 sequences are MNHNS and SASEGT. This CDR3 has 15 amino acids.

The chain couples TRBV3-1 (or the pseudogene TRBV3-2) to TRBJ2-3; 7 nucleotides agree with TRBD2. In germline, CDR1 is LGHDT, CDR2 YNNKEL (reference sequence). The junction had 15 bases not matched to a gene; V was cut back by 2 bases and J by 7 bases. The CDR3 spans 17 residues. CDR3 in amino acids: CASSQTRLAILGYTQYF. Here the CDR3 DNA reads TGTGCCAGCAGCCAAACCAGACTAGCCATTCTCGGGTATACGCAGTATTTT.

As regards this clone: The sample contains more than one DNA sequence encoding this CDR3. The gene calls are TRBV7-2 and TRBJ2-5; perhaps TRBD1 as D (6 bases). Germline CDR1 is SGHTA and CDR2 is FQGNSA. V lost 5 bases, J lost 2 bases, and 9 bases lay in between. The CDR3 spans 13 residues. The CDR3 spells CASSGGQQETQYF. Here the CDR3 DNA reads TGTGCCAGCAGCGGTGGACAGCAAGAGACCCAGTACTTC.

V usage is TRBV18 and J usage is TRBJ2-7; 9 bases match TRBD1. V gave up 3 bases and J gave up 0 bases; unmatched junction bases: 3. Germline lookup yields CDR1 KGHSH and CDR2 LQKENI. The CDR3 is 15 amino acids. The chain's CDR3 is CASSPDRGNSYEQYF. Here the CDR3 DNA reads TGTGCCAGCTCACCCGACAGGGGGAACTCCTACGAGCAGTACTTC.

CDR3 sequence reads: CASSSTGSYTGELFF. The CDR3 coding sequence is TGTGCCAGCAGTTCAACAGGGAGCTACACCGGGGAGCTGTTTTTT. V and J are TRBV2 and TRBJ2-2; possibly TRBD1 for D (6 bases). V was trimmed by 5 bases and J by 3 bases, leaving 13 bases between them. The CDR3 contains 15 residues. Germline V gene lookup returns CDR1 SNHLY and CDR2 FYNNEI.

The chain couples TRBV6-5 to TRBJ2-5; 7 positions match TRBD2. Germline values: CDR1 MNHEY, CDR2 SVGAGI. This CDR3 contains 12 residues. J gave up 9 bases and V 2 bases, and 3 bases lay outside the gene matches. CDR3 bases: TGTGCCAGCAGTTACGTCGGGGGGTCCCAGTACTTC. It is translated as CASSYVGGSQYF.